This TCR beta chain appears in the sequencing data of a study of cytomegalovirus exposure and HLA in healthy donors. 13 Jbeta primers and 60 Vbeta primers were used for the PCR. In the authors' workflow: Some 10 million of the about 80 million unique TCR beta chains counted in a later analysis were shared. Data came from immunoSEQ multiplex PCR; TCRdb stores just in-frame clones and leaves some out. The V and J calls and clone size are taken from that table; D and trimming were inferred from the DNA. The sample holds approximately 140,000 clones, roughly three quarters seen once. Sequences were obtained from PBMCs. This TCR was sampled from a human donor in good health.

The CDR3 region is CASSFHRGRTEAFF. CDR3 coding DNA: TGTGCCAGCAGCTTCCACAGGGGCCGCACTGAAGCTTTCTTT. The V gene is TRBV28, the J gene TRBJ1-1; 7 positions match TRBD1. J was trimmed by 4 bases and V by 6 bases; bases with no gene match: 8. The CDR3 is 14 amino acids. From germline, CDR1 is MDHEN and CDR2 SYDVKM.